The 18 T cell receptor beta chains presented below share a single source sample, sequenced in a study of blood T cells in healthy people across ages. Alongside a J-beta primer mix, a sample-barcoded 5' primer served in a second PCR lasting about 7 to 11 cycles. From the 5' RACE reads, TCRdb called clonotypes with MiXCR, one entry per CDR3 protein. The sample records around 780,000 distinct CDR3 sequences, approximately 60% being singletons. Source material: blood. These receptor sequences come from a man aged 40-49 years in good health.

The gene calls are TRBV7-3 and TRBJ2-1, with 8 bases aligning to TRBD2. The junction had 3 bases not matched to a gene; V was cut back by 3 bases and J by 5 bases. The CDR3 loop spans 14 amino acids. Germline V lookup: CDR1 SGHTA, CDR2 FQGTGA. DNA for the CDR3: TGTGCCAGCAGCTTGGGGCGGGGGGACAATGAGCAGTTCTTC. It encodes CASSLGRGDNEQFF.

This chain connects TRBV12-3 or TRBV12-4 to TRBJ2-1, with 7 nucleotides matching TRBD2. This CDR3 has 19 residues. The V segment lost 7 bases and the J segment 5 bases; nucleotides outside the gene matches: 23. CDR3 DNA sequence: TGTGCCAGCATCTCCCAGTCGGGGGGTAAAGGTGTCTTGAACAATGAGCAGTTCTTC. It specifies CASISQSGGKGVLNNEQFF.

CDR3 protein: CASTSGQGYEQYF. CDR3 in DNA: TGTGCCAGCACATCAGGACAGGGGTACGAGCAGTACTTC. The rearrangement joins TRBV28 to TRBJ2-7, with 9 bases identical to TRBD1. Losses at the gene ends were 7 bases for V and 4 bases for J; bases not matched to a gene: 5. Germline CDR1 is MDHEN and CDR2 is SYDVKM. The CDR3 sequence is 13 residues long.

Only one count was recorded for this clonotype. V usage is TRBV28 and J usage is TRBJ2-7; D may be TRBD1 (6 bases). The better agreement between TRBJ2-5 and the DNA end casts doubt on the J call. The CDR3 length is 13 residues. The germline V gene has CDR1 MDHEN and CDR2 SYDVKM. CDR3 in amino acids: CASRGSGEETQYF. CDR3 coding DNA: TGTGCCAGCAGGGGCTCAGGGGAAGAGACCCAGTACTTC.

This clonotype was picked up a small number of times. This chain links TRBV29-1 with TRBJ2-6; 10 bases agree with TRBD1. Trimming at V came to 6 bases and at J to 0 bases, leaving 5 bases not matched to a gene. The CDR3 contains 16 residues. Germline V gene data show CDR1 as SQVTM and CDR2 as ANQGSEA. The CDR3 here is CSVTGGDDSGANVLTF. The CDR3, as DNA: TGCAGCGTGACAGGGGGCGACGACTCTGGGGCCAACGTCCTGACTTTC.

The chain is built from TRBV7-9 and TRBJ1-1; TRBD1 might be the D (6 bases). Germline assignment: CDR1 SEHNR and CDR2 FQNEAQ (reference sequence). Trimming cost V 3 bases and J 5 bases, with 13 bases left between them. The CDR3 contains 14 residues. CDR3 sequence: CASSFGGLATEAFF. The CDR3 region has the DNA TGTGCCAGCAGCTTCGGGGGCTTGGCAACTGAAGCTTTCTTT.

The rearrangement uses TRBV7-9 and TRBJ1-6, with 8 bases matching TRBD1. Trimming removed 4 bases from V and 5 bases from J; junction bases left unmatched: 10. Germline CDR1 is SEHNR and CDR2 is FQNEAQ (reference sequence). The length of the CDR3 is 17 residues. The CDR3 nucleotides read TGTGCCAGCAGCTCGCCGGACAGGGAAATCAATAATTCACCCCTCCACTTT. This gives the protein CASSSPDREINNSPLHF. Full variable domain (rest looked up from reference TRBV7-9 and TRBJ1-6): DTGVSQNPRHKITKRGQNVTFRCDPISEHNRLYWYRQTLGQGPEFLTYFQNEAQLEKSRLLSDRFSAERPKGSFSTLEIQRTEQGDSAMYLCASSSPDREINNSPLHFGNGTRLTVT.

The chain recombines TRBV21-1 with TRBJ2-1. TRBV21-1 is shown as a pseudogene. The CDR3 runs 11 residues. This CDR3 reads CASSAQETQFF. For the CDR3, the DNA is TGTGCCAGCAGCGCGCAAGAGACCCAGTTCTTC.

The chain joins TRBV13 to TRBJ2-1, with unresolved D. CDR1 is PRHDT and CDR2 is FYEKMQ in the germline V gene (reference sequence). This CDR3 contains 15 residues. Trimming took 0 bases from V and 2 from J, leaving 8 bases between them. The CDR3 coding sequence is TGTGCCAGCAGCTTAGGACAGAACCCCTACAATGAGCAGTTCTTC. Its translation: CASSLGQNPYNEQFF.

The genes are TRBV12-3 or TRBV12-4 and TRBJ1-6, with a weak D call TRBD1 (6 bases). The CDR3 sequence is 15 residues long. Trimming took off 3 bases at V and 10 bases at J, with 16 bases between the two ends. CDR3 nucleotides: TGTGCCAGCAGTTTCGAGGACAGAGGCAACTCACCCCTCCACTTT. Protein: CASSFEDRGNSPLHF.

This rearrangement joins TRBV12-3 or TRBV12-4 to TRBJ2-7, with D possibly matching TRBD1 (6 bases). V gave up 10 bases and J gave up 0 bases, with 22 bases separating them. The CDR3 has 16 amino acids. This CDR3 reads CANSPYRTVPSYEQYF. The DNA for the CDR3 is TGTGCCAACAGCCCCTACCGGACAGTCCCCTCCTACGAGCAGTACTTC.

The table lists this clonotype with a few counts. The chain couples TRBV5-5 to TRBJ2-3, with unresolved D. This CDR3 is built from 11 residues. The germline V gene encodes CDR1 SGHKS and CDR2 YYEKEE (reference sequence). V gave up 7 bases and J gave up 4 bases, with 7 bases separating them. The CDR3 sequence is CASHTADTQYF. DNA of the CDR3: TGTGCCAGCCATACTGCAGATACGCAGTATTTT.

The J gene is TRBJ2-5, the V gene TRBV6-5; 8 positions match TRBD2. This CDR3 is built from 12 residues. With 6 bases clipped from V and 11 bases from J, the junction kept 8 bases outside the gene matches. The V gene's germline CDR1 is MNHEY and CDR2 SVGAGI. The CDR3 spells CASSPGGNEQYF. The CDR3 DNA is TGTGCCAGCAGCCCGGGGGGGAATGAGCAGTACTTC.

The V gene is TRBV2, the J gene TRBJ2-2, with D unresolved. Germline V lookup: CDR1 SNHLY, CDR2 FYNNEI. V lost 7 bases and J lost 0, with 12 bases in between. The CDR3 sequence is 15 residues long. For the CDR3, the DNA is TGTGCCAGCAAAGAGGCGGCAACGAACACCGGGGAGCTGTTTTTT. It is translated as CASKEAATNTGELFF.

The gene calls are TRBV27 and TRBJ2-7, with 7 positions matching TRBD1. The CDR3 spans 13 residues. The germline V gene has CDR1 MNHEY and CDR2 SMNVEV (reference sequence). With V trimmed by 2 bases and J by 6 bases, 4 bases remained unmatched. CDR3 amino acids: CASSLAPGGEQYF. DNA of the CDR3: TGTGCCAGCAGTTTAGCCCCAGGGGGCGAGCAGTACTTC.

The chain carries TRBV20-1 and TRBJ2-7, with D hard to call. V lost 3 bases to trimming and J lost 0 bases, with 18 bases between them. This CDR3 is built from 16 residues. Germline V gives CDR1 DFQATT, CDR2 SNEGSKA (reference sequence). CDR3 residues: CSARTARGQTSYEQYF. CDR3 nucleotides: TGCAGTGCTAGGACGGCCCGTGGGCAGACCTCCTACGAGCAGTACTTC.

The chain is built from TRBV6-1 and TRBJ2-7; maybe TRBD2 (5 bases). Trimming pared 5 bases from V and 1 base from J, leaving 21 bases between. Per germline, CDR1 MNHNS and CDR2 SASEGT. The CDR3 extends over 17 amino acids. CDR3 loop: CASSRPTIDGLSYEQYF. In nucleotides, the CDR3 is TGTGCCAGCAGTCGCCCAACTATTGACGGACTGTCCTACGAGCAGTACTTC.

This clonotype came up many times. The chain links TRBV7-2 to TRBJ2-7; D is ambiguous. CDR3 length: 13 residues. The V end lost 0 bases, the J end lost 6 bases, and 9 bases lay between the germline ends. Per the germline V gene, CDR1 is SGHTA and CDR2 is FQGNSA. The CDR3 loop is CASSLAPSSEQYF. The DNA of the CDR3 is TGTGCCAGCAGCTTAGCCCCTAGTTCCGAGCAGTACTTC.